A single T cell receptor beta chain is shown here with its context. There is no known antigen for this receptor. Base-call qualities are not available, and no considerably larger clone is one nucleotide away. Graves' hyperthyroidism was defined as stable when no progression to ophthalmopathy occurred over 18 months of follow-up. Hyperthyroidism patients were newly diagnosed, had a disease duration of under 2 months, and were aged 18 to 65 years. Any patient with an uncontrolled infection, another autoimmune disease, pregnancy or lactation was excluded. Diagnoses were based on clinical symptoms, serum thyroxine and TRAb, thyroid ultrasound and orbital computed tomography. PBMCs were separated from over 9 ml of fresh peripheral blood using Ficoll-Paque density gradient centrifugation. Total RNA was extracted with Trizol reagent, and quality was checked on an Agilent 2100 Bioanalyzer. TCR beta CDR3 regions were amplified from RNA transcripts. For the first round of RT-PCR on the TCR CDR3, the HTBI primer set was used together with the Qiagen OneStep RT-PCR kit. The libraries were constructed in a second round of multiplex PCR and then size-selected and purified. The libraries were sequenced on an Illumina HiSeq2000 using paired-end 100 bp reads. As for how the authors treated the data: Raw data were processed with SOAPnuke, discarding reads with adapters, uncalled bases, mean Phred below 15, or no exact constant-primer or identifier match. COPE v1.2.5 was used to merge the high-quality paired reads, and each unique nucleotide sequence was defined as a clonotype. MiTCR v1.1 was used to align clonotypes to the IMGT TRBV, TRBD and TRBJ reference segments. Only V-J combinations with frequency above 0.0001, covering 99.2% of repertoires, were analysed. The TCS score was defined as the ratio of F50 (clonal expansion) to E x V (chaos), calculated using BLOSUM62-based TCRdist between CDR3 peptides within each V-J. Welch's t-statistics and random forest reduced 500 to 550 V-J features to around 14, which were used in a naive Bayes classifier (R e1071). Through fastp at Q25 and MiXCR, TCRdb rebuilt clones from the public reads, retaining in-frame beta chains. Rows merge per CDR3 protein into single entries with the most common DNA and genes. These V and J calls originate from TCRdb's pipeline instead of the authors' own analysis. This sample holds about 110,000 distinct CDR3 sequences; more than 15% were observed only once. The top ten hold 35% to 50% of the sample.

The data were obtained in a study of T cells in Graves' hyperthyroidism and ophthalmopathy (dated by TCRdb to between 2018 and 2021). For the study in its entirety: Peripheral blood samples were taken at initial diagnosis, before any treatment was given. To identify distinguishing TCR V-J signatures, a discovery cohort of about 100 patients was used, comprising 40 to 45 with Graves' ophthalmopathy and roughly 60 with stable Graves' hyperthyroidism. Prospective prediction of ophthalmopathy was tested in an independent validation cohort of some 20 hyperthyroidism patients and around 16 patients who later progressed to ophthalmopathy. The roughly 100 discovery patients were randomly divided into training and test sets at a 7:3 ratio. Thyroid tissue and blood T-cell repertoires from about six Graves' hyperthyroidism patients were also compared in the study. After sampling, hyperthyroidism patients received methimazole starting at 30 mg daily, and ophthalmopathy patients received high-dose intravenous methylprednisolone. TCR Vbeta CDR3 sequencing of approximately 140 peripheral blood samples (approximately 44 ophthalmopathy, 75 hyperthyroidism and roughly 17 progressor patients) is reported in the paper.

General conclusions and limits of the study: Most expanded thyroid clonotypes (frequency above 0.001) were also detected in blood, suggesting blood repertoires may reflect thyroid immune responses. In cross-validation, a model built on a 13 V-J signature told ophthalmopathy apart from stable hyperthyroidism with 87.88% sensitivity and roughly 81% specificity, and in testing the same model reached 80%/75%. Sample size was not statistically predetermined, and investigators were not blinded to group allocation. In validation, the model predicted progression to ophthalmopathy a median of around 6.5 months before onset, with roughly 70% sensitivity and almost 75% specificity.

V and J are trimmed by 3 bases and 6 bases, and the gene matches miss 6 bases of the junction. The CDR3 numbers 14 residues from cysteine through phenylalanine. Only the CDR3 DNA stays, 42 bases, in frame from base 1. CDR1 and CDR2 are drawn from the germline V gene (reference sequence): DFQATT, SNEGSKA. The receptor was isolated from a woman between 50 and 59 years old with Graves' hyperthyroidism. Sample: blood. The sequence is built from TRBV20-1 and TRBJ2-7; the junction holds 12 bases that match TRBD2. In nucleotides, the sequence is TGCAGTGCTAGGTGGCTAGCGGGAGGGGGCGAGCAGTACTTC. Its amino acids are CSARWLAGGGEQYF.